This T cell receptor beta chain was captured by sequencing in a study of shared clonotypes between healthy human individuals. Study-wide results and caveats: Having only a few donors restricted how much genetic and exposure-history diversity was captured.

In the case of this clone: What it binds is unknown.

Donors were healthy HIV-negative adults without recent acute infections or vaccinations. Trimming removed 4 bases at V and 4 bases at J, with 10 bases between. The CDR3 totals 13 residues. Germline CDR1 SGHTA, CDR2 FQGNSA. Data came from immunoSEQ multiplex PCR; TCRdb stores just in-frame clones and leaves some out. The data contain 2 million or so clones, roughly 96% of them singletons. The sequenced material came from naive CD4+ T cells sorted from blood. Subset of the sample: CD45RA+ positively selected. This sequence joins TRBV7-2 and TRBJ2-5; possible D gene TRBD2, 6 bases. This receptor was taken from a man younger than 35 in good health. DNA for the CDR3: TGTGCCAGCAGCTGGGGACTGGGAGAGACCCAGTACTTC. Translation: CASSWGLGETQYF.